The 18 T cell receptor beta chains below were found in one sample sequenced in a study of long-term antiretroviral therapy in people with HIV. The assay used was immunoSEQ (version v3.0), run at survey level. The protocol was immunoSEQ multiplex PCR, while the TCRdb copy is restricted to in-frame clones and leaves out a portion. Of about 35,000 clones detected, roughly 74% appear once; the ten largest clones hold about 3.5%. The source material was unsorted PBMCs, sampled 3 years after starting antiretroviral therapy. The origin of the receptors is a man between 50 and 59 years old with HIV.

This clone was seen only a few times. This sequence joins TRBV14 and TRBJ1-4; 8 nucleotides align to TRBD1. The CDR3 length is 15 residues. Trimming removed 1 base from V and 7 bases from J; junction bases left unmatched: 5. CDR1 SGHDN and CDR2 FVKESK come from the germline V gene. The CDR3, as DNA: TGTGCCAGCAGCCAAGTGGGACAGGTCGGTGAAAAACTGTTTTTT. As protein: CASSQVGQVGEKLFF.

This chain connects TRBV27 to TRBJ1-1; D remains ambiguous. CDR3 size: 14 residues. Per the germline V gene, CDR1 is MNHEY and CDR2 is SMNVEV (reference sequence). V was shortened by 5 bases and J by 1 base, with 11 bases between the two germline ends. The CDR3 loop reads CASSESTWNTEAFF. For the CDR3, the DNA is TGTGCCAGCAGTGAGTCAACATGGAACACTGAAGCTTTCTTT.

This chain uses TRBV6-5 with TRBJ2-3; D is ambiguous. Germline loops: CDR1 MNHEY, CDR2 SVGAGI. The CDR3 consists of 14 residues. V shed 5 bases and J shed 2 bases, with 11 bases lying between them. The CDR3 protein is CASSTGVLTDTQYF. The CDR3 nucleotides read TGTGCCAGCAGTACGGGCGTTCTCACAGATACGCAGTATTTT.

The V and J genes are TRBV4-1 and TRBJ2-7; 7 bases agree with TRBD1. This CDR3 spans 15 amino acids. The germline V gene encodes CDR1 MGHRA and CDR2 YSYEKL. The trim removed 4 bases at V and 2 bases at J, leaving 8 bases unmatched. The CDR3 is CASSLHGQATYEQYF. CDR3 sequence (DNA): TGCGCCAGCAGCCTACACGGACAGGCGACCTACGAGCAGTACTTC.

The table lists this clone with a few counts. CDR3 sequence (DNA): TGTGCCAGCTCACCACTAGGGCTCGAAGCCGGTTCACCCCTCCACTTT. Translated, it gives CASSPLGLEAGSPLHF. The chain couples TRBV18 to TRBJ1-6; D remains ambiguous. V was clipped by 1 base and J by 9 bases, with 16 bases between them. This CDR3 is 16 amino acids long. Germline CDR1 reads KGHSH; CDR2 reads LQKENI.

This clone has only a few counts. This chain links TRBV11-2 with TRBJ2-1, with 7 bases aligning to TRBD1. Looked up from germline, CDR1 is SGHAT and CDR2 is FQNNGV. The CDR3 is made up of 14 amino acids. With 8 bases clipped from V and 4 bases from J, the junction kept 8 bases outside the gene matches. The CDR3 spells CASGRDRVYNEQFF. The CDR3 bases are TGTGCCAGCGGCCGGGACAGAGTATACAATGAGCAGTTCTTC.

The chain employs TRBV4-3 and TRBJ2-1, with D unclear. V lost 4 bases to trimming and J lost 0 bases, with 10 bases between them. The CDR3 runs to 15 residues. The germline gives CDR1 LGHNA, CDR2 YSLEER. DNA of the CDR3: TGCGCCAGCAGCCCTCGCCTGAGCTCCTACAATGAGCAGTTCTTC. It is translated as CASSPRLSSYNEQFF.

The CDR3 sequence is CAKFRQAIYGYTF. DNA of the CDR3: TGTGCCAAGTTTCGACAGGCGATCTATGGCTACACCTTC. The chain has TRBV10-3 and TRBJ1-2, with D possibly matching TRBD1 (6 bases). Looked up from germline, CDR1 is ENHRY and CDR2 is SYGVKD. CDR3 length: 13 residues. With 10 bases removed from V and 4 bases from J, the gap between germline ends came to 16 bases.

The rearrangement uses TRBV15 and TRBJ2-1; 11 bases are a match to TRBD2. J gave up 0 bases and V 5 bases, and 6 bases lay outside the gene matches. The germline gives CDR1 LNHNV, CDR2 YYDKDF (reference sequence). The CDR3 contains 17 residues. The DNA of the CDR3 is TGTGCCACCAGCGCTCTGACTAGCGGGGACTCCTACAATGAGCAGTTCTTC. It specifies CATSALTSGDSYNEQFF.

J is TRBJ1-5 and V is TRBV5-6; 7 nucleotides match TRBD1. J gave up 5 bases and V 0 bases, and 2 bases lay outside the gene matches. Germline V gene sequence: CDR1 SGHDT, CDR2 YYEEEE. CDR3 length: 14 amino acids. In nucleotides, the CDR3 is TGTGCCAGCAGCTTGGAGGGGGCGGATCAGCCCCAGCATTTT. Protein product: CASSLEGADQPQHF.

V gene TRBV5-6 combines with J gene TRBJ1-4; no firm D call. The CDR3 has 16 residues. Germline-derived CDR1 and CDR2 are SGHDT and YYEEEE. V lost 3 bases and J lost 0, with 12 bases in between. CDR3 nucleotides: TGTGCCAGCAGCTCCGGCCTAGGGACAACTAATGAAAAACTGTTTTTT. Translation: CASSSGLGTTNEKLFF.

The chain links TRBV5-1 to TRBJ1-2; a weak D match, TRBD1 (5 bases). The CDR3 is made up of 13 amino acids. Germline CDR1 SGHRS, CDR2 YFSETQ. V was clipped by 0 bases and J by 4 bases, with 7 bases between them. This CDR3 is CASSLGQSYGYTF. CDR3 bases: TGCGCCAGCAGCTTGGGACAGTCCTATGGCTACACCTTC.

The CDR3 DNA is TGTGCCAGCAGCCAACAGGGGGCGAGTGAGACCCAGTACTTC. It is translated as CASSQQGASETQYF. The chain recombines TRBV28 with TRBJ2-5; the match to TRBD1 covers 9 bases. The CDR3 length is 14 residues. Germline CDR1 and CDR2: MDHEN and SYDVKM. V shed 6 bases, J shed 5 bases, and the junction held 7 bases outside the gene matches. The full variable domain, rest sourced from reference TRBV28 and TRBJ2-5, is DVKVTQSSRYLVKRTGEKVFLECVQDMDHENMFWYRQDPGLGLRLIYFSYDVKMKEKGDIPEGYSVSREKKERFSLILESASTNQTSMYLCASSQQGASETQYFGPGTRLLVL.

This clone was detected a few times. J is TRBJ2-7 and V is TRBV2, with D possibly being TRBD1 (6 bases). The CDR3 runs 12 residues. Deletions cut 11 bases from V and 3 bases from J, with 14 bases between. CDR1 and CDR2 from the germline V gene are SNHLY and FYNNEI. The chain's CDR3 is CARGRGGYEQYF. The CDR3 DNA sequence: TGTGCCCGCGGCAGGGGCGGCTACGAGCAGTACTTC.

The chain uses TRBV15 and TRBJ2-1, with no clear D. The V and J ends lost 0 bases and 13 bases respectively, with 13 bases between them. The germline gives CDR1 LNHNV, CDR2 YYDKDF (reference sequence). The CDR3 covers 13 residues. The CDR3 loop is CATSREAGEPQFF. The CDR3 bases are TGTGCCACCAGCAGAGAAGCAGGAGAACCCCAGTTCTTC.

CDR3 sequence: CASRDVSSYNSPLHF. The CDR3 bases are TGTGCCAGCAGGGACGTGAGCTCCTATAATTCACCCCTCCACTTT. V gene TRBV28 combines with J gene TRBJ1-6; no clear D. The CDR3 has 15 residues. The germline V gene encodes CDR1 MDHEN and CDR2 SYDVKM. The ends were cut back, 6 bases at V and 0 bases at J, with 9 bases in the middle.

V gene TRBV27 combines with J gene TRBJ2-6; D gene unclear. V lost 5 bases and J 0 bases, leaving 2 bases between the germline ends. The CDR3 is 13 amino acids. Per germline, CDR1 MNHEY and CDR2 SMNVEV (reference sequence). This CDR3 is CASSNSGANVLTF. CDR3 nucleotide sequence: TGTGCCAGCAGTAACTCTGGGGCCAACGTCCTGACTTTC.

The genes are TRBV18 and TRBJ2-3, with 7 bases identical to TRBD2. There are 15 residues in the CDR3. CDR1 and CDR2 (germline): KGHSH, LQKENI. J gave up 2 bases and V 4 bases, and 6 bases lay outside the gene matches. The CDR3 here is CASSLTSVHTDTQYF. The CDR3 DNA reads TGTGCCAGCTCACTAACTAGCGTACACACAGATACGCAGTATTTT.